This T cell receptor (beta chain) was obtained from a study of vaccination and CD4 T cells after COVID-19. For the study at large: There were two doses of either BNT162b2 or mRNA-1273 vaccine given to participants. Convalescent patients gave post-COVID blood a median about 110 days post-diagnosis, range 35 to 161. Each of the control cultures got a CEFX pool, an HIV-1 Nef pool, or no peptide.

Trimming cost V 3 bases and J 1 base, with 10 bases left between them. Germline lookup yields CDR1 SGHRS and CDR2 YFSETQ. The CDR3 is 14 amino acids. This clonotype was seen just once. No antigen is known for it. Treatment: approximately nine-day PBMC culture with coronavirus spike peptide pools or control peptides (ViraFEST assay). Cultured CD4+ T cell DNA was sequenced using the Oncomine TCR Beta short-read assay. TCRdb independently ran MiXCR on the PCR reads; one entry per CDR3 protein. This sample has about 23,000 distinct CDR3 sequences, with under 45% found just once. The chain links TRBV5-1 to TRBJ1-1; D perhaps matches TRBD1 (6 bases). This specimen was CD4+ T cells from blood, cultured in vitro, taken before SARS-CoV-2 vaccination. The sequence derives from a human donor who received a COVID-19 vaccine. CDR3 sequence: CASSSQTGNTEAFF. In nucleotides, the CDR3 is TGCGCCAGCAGCTCACAGACAGGGAACACTGAAGCTTTCTTT. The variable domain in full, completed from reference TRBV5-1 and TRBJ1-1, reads KAGVTQTPRYLIKTRGQQVTLSCSPISGHRSVSWYQQTPGQGLQFLFEYFSETQRNKGNFPGRFSGRQFSNSRSEMNVSTLELGDSALYLCASSSQTGNTEAFFGQGTRLTVV.